The 4 T cell receptor beta chains below all came from one sample that was sequenced in a study of blood T cell repertoires in COVID-19 (dated by TCRdb to about 2020). Library preparation used the immunoSEQ multiplex PCR assay. Imported from immuneACCESS, the table was reduced by TCRdb to in-frame sequences with V and J called. These copies leave out some clones; in studies compared against another copy, an unresolved V gene accounts for under half, and the cause of the remainder is not known. The sample profile shows 500,000 to 600,000 clones; roughly 91% of them were found once. Around 8% of the sample comes from the top ten. The sequenced sample was peripheral blood. The receptors shown here come from a woman between 45 and 60 years old with COVID-19, enrolled during active disease.

The V gene is TRBV4-1, the J gene TRBJ1-3, with D unclear. The V gene lost 0 bases and the J gene lost 3 bases, with 12 bases spanning the gap. The V gene's germline CDR1 is MGHRA and CDR2 YSYEKL. CDR3 length equals 16 residues. The CDR3 sequence: CASSQEGGYYGNTIYF. The CDR3 DNA reads TGCGCCAGCAGCCAAGAAGGAGGGTATTATGGAAACACCATATATTTT.

The rearrangement joins TRBV6-5 to TRBJ1-4; possibly TRBD1 for D (6 bases). Germline-derived CDR1 and CDR2 are MNHEY and SVGAGI. Trimming stripped 8 bases from V and 9 bases from J, with 13 bases between. The CDR3 consists of 12 residues. CDR3 DNA: TGTGCCAGCGAACAGGGTTGGCAAAAACTGTTTTTT. Encoded protein: CASEQGWQKLFF.

The CDR3 loop is CAWSAQGTGAFNGYTF. CDR3 bases: TGTGCCTGGAGTGCCCAGGGGACAGGGGCGTTTAATGGCTACACCTTC. J is TRBJ1-2 and V is TRBV30; 10 bases match TRBD1. CDR1 is GTSNPN, CDR2 SVGIG, per germline (reference sequence). The length of the CDR3 is 16 residues. V dropped 1 base and J dropped 6; count of bases not matched to a gene: 11. Drawing the rest from reference TRBV30 and TRBJ1-2, the complete variable domain is SQTIHQWPATLVQPVGSPLSLECTVEGTSNPNLYWYRQAAGRGLQLLFYSVGIGQISSEVPQNLSASRPQDRQFILSSKKLLLSDSGFYLCAWSAQGTGAFNGYTFGSGTRLTVV.

The chain links TRBV19 to TRBJ1-2; D uncertain. The germline gives CDR1 LNHDA, CDR2 SQIVND (reference sequence). Trimming removed 1 base at V and 6 bases at J, with 6 bases between. The CDR3 consists of 12 residues. The CDR3 loop is CASSIGRDGYTF. CDR3 nucleotides: TGTGCCAGTAGTATAGGACGGGATGGCTACACCTTC.